The 8 T cell receptor beta chains listed next were all sequenced from one sample in a study of T cell clones after liver transplantation. Sequencing used immunoSEQ multiplex PCR; TCRdb keeps in-frame clones, though not all of them. The sample lists over 70,000 clones, 80% seen once, with approximately 0.79% in the top ten. The sequenced sample was CD4+ T cells from blood, obtained 12 months after liver transplant. Receptors originate from a human patient who received a liver transplant. Some T cells may trace back to the graft donor.

CDR3 residues: CASSLVESSYNEQFF. Written as DNA, the CDR3 is TGTGCCAGCAGCTTGGTGGAAAGCTCCTACAATGAGCAGTTCTTC. This chain uses TRBV5-6 with TRBJ2-1; no definite D call. Germline V lookup: CDR1 SGHDT, CDR2 YYEEEE. The germline V and J ends were trimmed by 0 bases and 0 bases, with 7 bases remaining between them. This CDR3 region has 15 residues.

This sequence joins TRBV29-1 and TRBJ2-3; no clear D gene. Looked up from germline, CDR1 is SQVTM and CDR2 is ANQGSEA. V was shortened by 3 bases and J by 4 bases, with 5 bases between the two germline ends. There are 11 residues in the CDR3. The CDR3 is CSVEFSDTQYF. CDR3 nucleotide sequence: TGCAGCGTTGAGTTTTCAGATACGCAGTATTTT.

Concerning this clone: Different DNA sequences within this sample yield the same CDR3. The chain has TRBV5-1 and TRBJ2-1, with 7 bases matching TRBD2. CDR1 is SGHRS and CDR2 is YFSETQ in the germline V gene. V lost 0 bases to trimming and J lost 4 bases; unmatched junction nucleotides: 4. The CDR3 spans 15 residues. In nucleotides, the CDR3 is TGCGCCAGCAGCTTGGGGCTAGCGGATTACAATGAGCAGTTCTTC. Translated, it gives CASSLGLADYNEQFF.

This clone was observed a few times. This chain connects TRBV6-5 to TRBJ1-1; D not certain. The V end lost 0 bases, the J end lost 1 base, and 6 bases lay between the germline ends. The germline V gene has CDR1 MNHEY and CDR2 SVGAGI. CDR3 length: 14 residues. The CDR3 here is CASSYSWGNTEAFF. Here the CDR3 DNA reads TGTGCCAGCAGTTACTCGTGGGGGAACACTGAAGCTTTCTTT.

The chain recombines TRBV9 with TRBJ1-1, with a weak D call TRBD1 (5 bases). The CDR3 consists of 13 residues. In germline, CDR1 is SGDLS, CDR2 YYNGEE. V lost 5 bases, J lost 4 bases, and 12 bases lay in between. This chain's CDR3 is CASRPRGTTEAFF. The CDR3 region has the DNA TGTGCCAGCAGACCCCGGGGGACCACTGAAGCTTTCTTT.

The genes are TRBV19 and TRBJ1-2; 12 bases line up with TRBD1. Trimming removed 3 bases from V and 2 bases from J; junction bases left unmatched: 7. Germline V lookup: CDR1 LNHDA, CDR2 SQIVND (reference sequence). The CDR3 extends over 17 amino acids. The CDR3 sequence: CASSMGQGASSNYGYTF. The CDR3 DNA follows: TGTGCCAGTAGTATGGGACAGGGGGCTTCGTCGAACTATGGCTACACCTTC.

The rearrangement uses TRBV29-1 and TRBJ2-1; the D gene could be TRBD1 or TRBD2 (5 bases each). Between the trimmed V and J ends, which lost 6 bases and 2 bases, there was a span of 20 bases. CDR3 size: 16 residues. Germline CDR1 SQVTM, CDR2 ANQGSEA. In DNA form, the CDR3 reads TGCAGCGTCGGGGCCTTCCTCCGGGACGCCTACAATGAGCAGTTCTTC. Translated, it gives CSVGAFLRDAYNEQFF.

The chain recombines TRBV2 with TRBJ1-1, with D unresolved. Trimming stripped 7 bases from V and 1 base from J, with 13 bases between. The CDR3 contains 14 residues. CDR1 is SNHLY, CDR2 FYNNEI, per germline. As DNA, the CDR3 is TGTGCCAGCACGAGGAGGCGGTCGAACACTGAAGCTTTCTTT. It is translated as CASTRRRSNTEAFF.